This T cell receptor beta chain emerged from a study of response to subunit inactivated influenza vaccine. In the case of this clonotype: Its antigen remains unidentified.

TCRdb re-called the RT-PCR reads with MiXCR, one entry per CDR3 protein. The table includes around 750,000 distinct CDR3 sequences, over 20% detected once. Study outcomes and limitations: The study's authors posited that every seasonal influenza vaccination enlists few new T cells.

The J segment lost 6 bases and the V segment lost 0 bases, leaving 3 bases of the junction unmatched. The CDR3 is 14 residues long. Germline V lookup: CDR1 LGHNA, CDR2 YSLEER. This TCR was recovered from a man over 45 who received an inactivated influenza vaccine. The sequencing here drew on PBMCs from blood, taken around 5 days after vaccination. J is TRBJ2-7 and V is TRBV4-3; 9 bases align to TRBD1. The CDR3 DNA sequence: TGCGCCAGCAGCCAAGAAGACAGGGGGGGCGAGCAGTACTTC. This translates into CASSQEDRGGEQYF.